This is a list of T cell receptor beta chains from one sample in a study of blood T cell repertoires in COVID-19. Repertoires were generated with immunoSEQ multiplex PCR, while TCRdb's copy carries only in-frame clones and drops some. The table has fewer than 350,000 clones, 75% to 95% seen once. Sequenced material: PBMCs or T cells enriched from blood (not recorded which). The receptors stem from a man aged 40-50 years who had been exposed to COVID-19. The CDR3 runs from the conserved cysteine through the conserved F or W. The D gene is left open where the match is weak. Size is omitted from some rows. Given values are once, few, many or a class for expanded clones.

j_call d_call v_call clone_size cdr3_aa cdr3_nt
TRBJ2-7 - TRBV28 - CASSLSGDSSYEQYF TGTGCCAGCAGTTTATCGGGGGACAGCTCCTACGAGCAGTACTTC
TRBJ1-1 - TRBV2 - CASTAGIGDTEAFF TGTGCCAGCACTGCTGGTATAGGGGACACTGAAGCTTTCTTT
TRBJ1-1 - TRBV6-5 - CASSQNRYTEAFF TGTGCCAGCAGCCAAAACAGGTACACTGAAGCTTTCTTT
TRBJ2-7 - TRBV3-1/TRBV3-2 once CASSQGEIEQYF TGTGCCAGCAGCCAAGGGGAGATTGAGCAGTACTTC
TRBJ2-1 TRBD2 TRBV29-1 - CSGHLAGVLYNEQFF TGCAGCGGGCATCTAGCGGGAGTCCTCTACAATGAGCAGTTCTTC
TRBJ1-1 TRBD1 TRBV19 - CASSGTGRVTEAFF TGTGCCAGTAGTGGGACAGGGAGAGTCACTGAAGCTTTCTTT
TRBJ2-5 TRBD2 TRBV9 once CASSGRGSTSRQETQYF TGTGCCAGCAGCGGCCGAGGCTCGACTAGCAGGCAAGAGACCCAGTACTTC
TRBJ2-5 - TRBV29-1 once CSVAVLQVQETQYF TGCAGCGTTGCGGTTTTACAGGTTCAAGAGACCCAGTACTTC
TRBJ2-1 - TRBV28 - CASSGAERAAGDEQFF TGTGCCAGCAGTGGGGCCGAGCGGGCCGCCGGCGATGAGCAGTTCTTC
TRBJ1-1 - TRBV7-3 - CASSLNGRTEAFF TGTGCCAGCAGCTTAAACGGGAGGACTGAAGCTTTCTTT
TRBJ2-7 TRBD2 TRBV5-1 - CASSQGLARNYEQYF TGCGCCAGCAGCCAGGGACTAGCGCGCAACTACGAGCAGTACTTC
TRBJ2-3 TRBD1 TRBV7-9 - CASSGGQGFTDTQYF TGTGCCAGCAGCGGGGGACAGGGATTCACAGATACGCAGTATTTT
TRBJ1-1 - TRBV11-2 - CASSMGGRLTKAFF TGTGCCAGCAGCATGGGGGGGAGACTTACCAAAGCTTTCTTT
TRBJ2-1 TRBD2 TRBV7-9 - CASSLGLAGGYNEQFF TGTGCCAGCAGCTTAGGACTAGCGGGAGGCTACAATGAGCAGTTCTTC
TRBJ2-6 - TRBV27 - CASSYTGANVLTF TGTGCCAGCAGCTATACTGGGGCCAACGTCCTGACTTTC
TRBJ1-2 TRBD1 TRBV5-1 - CASSRRDRESGGYTF TGCGCCAGCAGCAGGCGGGACAGGGAAAGCGGTGGCTACACCTTC
TRBJ1-1 - TRBV19 - CASSIGGGGTEAFF TGTGCCAGTAGTATCGGAGGGGGAGGGACTGAAGCTTTCTTT
TRBJ1-2 - TRBV19 - CASTRQAQWTVYGYTF TGTGCCAGTACCCGACAGGCCCAATGGACAGTTTATGGCTACACCTTC
TRBJ2-1 TRBD2 TRBV29-1 once CSGTGRTSNEQFF TGCAGCGGCACCGGGAGGACATCCAATGAGCAGTTCTTC
TRBJ1-3 - TRBV3-1/TRBV3-2 few CASSPQRTPGNTIYF TGTGCCAGCAGCCCCCAGAGGACTCCTGGAAACACCATATATTTT
TRBJ1-1 - TRBV28 - CASSRRENTEAFF TGTGCCAGCAGTCGAAGAGAGAACACTGAAGCTTTCTTT
TRBJ2-5 - TRBV5-1 - CASSLADQETQYF TGCGCCAGCAGCTTGGCCGACCAAGAGACCCAGTACTTC
TRBJ1-4 - TRBV7-9 - CASSLVVTPTNEKLFF TGTGCCAGCAGCTTAGTAGTGACTCCAACTAATGAAAAACTGTTTTTT
TRBJ2-1 - TRBV24-1 - CATSDLSRNEQFF TGTGCCACCAGTGATTTGTCCCGGAATGAGCAGTTCTTC
TRBJ2-1 - TRBV28 - CASRWGPQLSSHNEQFF TGTGCCAGCAGGTGGGGGCCCCAGTTAAGCTCGCACAATGAGCAGTTCTTC
TRBJ2-7 - TRBV7-9 - CASSLVGGAYEQYF TGTGCCAGCAGCTTAGTTGGCGGAGCCTACGAGCAGTACTTC
TRBJ2-1 - TRBV18 - CASSPRRSPYNEQFF TGTGCCAGCTCACCACGAAGGAGCCCCTACAATGAGCAGTTCTTC
TRBJ2-1 - TRBV11-2 - CASSPDVRPAYNEQFF TGTGCCAGCAGCCCCGATGTGAGGCCTGCCTACAATGAGCAGTTCTTC
TRBJ2-7 TRBD1 TRBV3-1/TRBV3-2 - CASSQPSGQGYEQYF TGTGCCAGCAGCCAACCTTCAGGACAGGGCTACGAGCAGTACTTC
TRBJ2-1 TRBD1 TRBV10-3 - CAIGRDSYNEQFF TGTGCCATCGGCCGGGACAGTTACAATGAGCAGTTCTTC
TRBJ2-1 - TRBV7-9 - CASSSHRAYLLDEQFF TGTGCCAGCAGCAGCCACAGGGCCTACCTTTTGGATGAGCAGTTCTTC
TRBJ2-1 TRBD2 TRBV9 - CASSVGSGSLNEQFF TGTGCCAGCAGCGTAGGCAGCGGGAGTCTCAATGAGCAGTTCTTC
TRBJ1-1 - TRBV30 - CAWRGLMPRGTEAFF TGTGCCTGGAGAGGATTGATGCCAAGAGGCACTGAAGCTTTCTTT
TRBJ2-2 - TRBV20-1 - CSASASYTGELFF TGCAGTGCTAGTGCGTCTTACACCGGGGAGCTGTTTTTT
TRBJ1-4 - TRBV5-4 - CASSLGQIGDGKLFF TGTGCCAGCAGCTTGGGACAAATAGGTGATGGAAAACTGTTTTTT
TRBJ2-1 TRBD2 TRBV6-5 - CASSTSGRAMEQFF TGTGCCAGCAGCACTAGCGGGAGGGCCATGGAGCAGTTCTTC
TRBJ2-1 TRBD2 TRBV28 - CASSFPGLAGADNEQFF TGTGCCAGCAGTTTTCCAGGACTGGCGGGAGCGGACAATGAGCAGTTCTTC